The TCR beta chain described here comes from a study of regulatory T cells in long-lasting Graves disease. About the study: By definition, persistent Graves' disease involved antithyroid drugs for over 5 years alongside positive TSH receptor antibodies. Study-level results: Fewer public clonotypes were shared by new patients (roughly 910) than by persistent patients (2,741). Persistent Graves' patients showed less TCR diversity than newly diagnosed patients showed. The study found TRBV28, TRBJ1-2 and TRBJ2-5 favored in persistent disease.

As to time point: persistent/refractory GD, antithyroid drugs over 5 years with positive TRAb. Scientists built the TCR library using RNA that was extracted from PBMCs. Construction of the TCR beta libraries employed iRepertoire HTBI primers in conjunction with Arm-PCR of CDR3 regions. TCRdb processed the multiplex PCR reads anew with MiXCR; each CDR3 protein has one entry. The data hold 400,000 to 500,000 distinct CDR3 sequences, with about 20% observed a single time. The CDR3 extends over 16 amino acids. Germline CDR1 LNHDA, CDR2 SQIVND (reference sequence). V was shortened by 3 bases and J by 2 bases, with 13 bases between the two germline ends. Note on this clonotype: The target antigen is unknown.

The gene calls are TRBV19 and TRBJ1-4; TRBD1 is a possible D gene (5 bases). The TCR was taken from a female donor with Graves disease. The sample consisted of peripheral blood mononuclear cells (PBMCs), taken when the disease was refractory, from a patient treated with antithyroid drugs. Here the CDR3 DNA reads TGTGCCAGTAGTATCGGAGGGGCAGGGACTAATGAAAAACTGTTTTTT. Its translation: CASSIGGAGTNEKLFF. The full variable domain, in which reference TRBV19 and TRBJ1-4 provide the parts outside the CDR3, is DGGITQSPKYLFRKEGQNVTLSCEQNLNHDAMYWYRQDPGQGLRLIYYSQIVNDFQKGDIAEGYSVSREKKESFPLTVTSAQKNPTAFYLCASSIGGAGTNEKLFFGSGTQLSVL.